This T cell receptor beta chain was documented in a study of cytomegalovirus exposure and HLA in healthy donors. The CDR3 contains 15 residues. Between the trimmed V and J ends, which lost 0 bases and 0 bases, there was a span of 8 bases. Germline CDR1 and CDR2: SEHNR and FQNEAQ (reference sequence). Notes on this clone: Antigen specificity is unknown.

Both 60 Vbeta primers and 13 Jbeta primers went into the PCR. Clones were sequenced by immunoSEQ multiplex PCR, and TCRdb holds only the in-frame ones, with some missing. The repertoire holds about 98,000 clones, roughly three quarters seen once, with about 1.5% in the top ten. Study findings and constraints: Roughly uniform depth of sequencing across donors was assumed in presence/absence analyses. When the data were analyzed later, several of the most significant clusters appeared to be linked to common viral pathogens. Differences between HLA loci emerged in a later analysis of TCR association rates, with DRB1 most and HLA-C fewest. Rarity characterized most TCR sequences, yet some public TCRs appeared in many donors.

This TCR was recovered from a man aged 40-49 years in good health and CMV-seronegative. The chain recombines TRBV7-9 with TRBJ1-1; D remains ambiguous. Sequences were obtained from PBMCs. Written as DNA, the CDR3 is TGTGCCAGCAGCTTAGCGTGGCAGATGAACACTGAAGCTTTCTTT. It yields the protein CASSLAWQMNTEAFF.